The 15 T cell receptor beta chains presented below share a single source sample, sequenced in a study of OX40 agonist ivuxolimab in advanced cancers. This table comes from immunoSEQ multiplex PCR, and its TCRdb copy is limited to in-frame clones, with some not included. Of tens of thousands of clones in the sample, 85% to 90% were seen once. The sample was CD4+ or CD8+ T cells sorted from blood, taken in a trial of the OX40 agonist ivuxolimab. The source of these receptors is an adult with an advanced solid tumor such as melanoma, head and neck, liver or kidney cancer.

The chain recombines TRBV5-1 with TRBJ1-5, with D perhaps TRBD1 (6 bases). The V end lost 4 bases, the J end lost 3 bases, and 14 bases lay between the germline ends. Germline CDR1 is SGHRS and CDR2 is YFSETQ. This CDR3 has 15 amino acids. The CDR3: CASSQAPGANQPQHF. The CDR3 DNA is TGCGCCAGCAGCCAAGCTCCGGGGGCCAATCAGCCCCAGCATTTT.

The chain links TRBV10-2 to TRBJ2-6, with D possibly matching TRBD2 (6 bases). This CDR3 has 15 residues. V was shortened by 10 bases and J by 0 bases, with 13 bases between the two germline ends. From germline, CDR1 is WSHSY and CDR2 SAAADI. The CDR3 protein is CATRDSSSGANVLTF. DNA of the CDR3: TGCGCCACCCGGGACTCAAGCTCTGGGGCCAACGTCCTGACTTTC.

The V call is TRBV7-3, the J call TRBJ2-6, with no clear D. The germline V and J ends were trimmed by 2 bases and 4 bases, with 9 bases remaining between them. Germline-derived CDR1 and CDR2 are SGHTA and FQGTGA. The CDR3 covers 15 residues. The CDR3 protein is CASSLGQVGANVLTF. In DNA form, the CDR3 reads TGTGCCAGCAGCTTAGGGCAGGTCGGGGCCAACGTCCTGACTTTC.

CDR3 nucleotides: TGTGCCAGCAGTTACTCGGGACAGTTGAACACTGAAGCTTTCTTT. As protein: CASSYSGQLNTEAFF. The rearrangement uses TRBV6-6 and TRBJ1-1, with 7 bases matching TRBD1. Per germline, CDR1 MNHNY and CDR2 SVGAGI (reference sequence). The CDR3 length is 15 residues. J lost 0 bases, V lost 0 bases, and 1 base had no gene match.

J is TRBJ1-5 and V is TRBV7-3, with TRBD1 as a possible D gene (5 bases). The CDR3 runs 13 residues. Germline V gene sequence: CDR1 SGHTA, CDR2 FQGTGA. V was clipped by 5 bases and J by 4 bases, with 9 bases between them. The CDR3 loop reads CASSPGRNQPQHF. For the CDR3, the DNA is TGTGCCAGCAGCCCAGGGAGGAATCAGCCCCAGCATTTT.

The chain uses TRBV2 and TRBJ1-1; no clear D. The CDR3 spans 13 residues. Per germline, CDR1 SNHLY and CDR2 FYNNEI. The V and J ends lost 11 bases and 0 bases respectively, with 13 bases between them. In DNA, the CDR3 is TGTGCCGAGGGCCGGGAGTTGAACACTGAAGCTTTCTTT. This translates into CAEGRELNTEAFF.

The rearrangement links TRBV2 to TRBJ1-5; D is undetermined. Germline V gene sequence: CDR1 SNHLY, CDR2 FYNNEI. The CDR3 is 15 residues long. Trimming left V 2 bases short and J 5 bases short, with 13 bases between. The CDR3 region is CASSERNSLYQPQHF. The CDR3 nucleotides read TGTGCCAGCAGTGAAAGGAATAGCCTATATCAGCCCCAGCATTTT.

J is TRBJ2-2 and V is TRBV27, with 8 bases that match TRBD2. Germline V gene lookup returns CDR1 MNHEY and CDR2 SMNVEV (reference sequence). The CDR3 length is 15 residues. The V segment lost 6 bases and the J segment 5 bases; nucleotides outside the gene matches: 8. CDR3 loop: CASSTSSGYTGELFF. In DNA form, the CDR3 reads TGTGCCAGCAGCACTTCTAGCGGGTATACCGGGGAGCTGTTTTTT.

V and J are TRBV30 and TRBJ1-5; D is unresolved. There are 13 residues in the CDR3. Germline V gene sequence: CDR1 GTSNPN, CDR2 SVGIG (reference sequence). V was clipped by 0 bases and J by 5 bases, with 8 bases between them. The CDR3 region is CAWSVVPDQPQHF. For the CDR3, the DNA is TGTGCCTGGAGTGTGGTCCCAGATCAGCCCCAGCATTTT.

This clone was found a few times. One junction end does not reproduce the germline sequence, and a read error may be involved. The V and J genes are TRBV5-1 and TRBJ1-2; maybe TRBD1 (6 bases). CDR1 is SGHRS, CDR2 YFSETQ, per germline. The CDR3 runs 14 residues. As DNA, the CDR3 is TGCGCCAGCTCAACCGGGACACAACCTTCATCCGAGGCCTTC. Its translation: CASSTGTQPSSEAF.

This clone was counted once. The rearrangement joins TRBV30 to TRBJ2-1, with 10 nucleotides matching TRBD2. Germline V CDR1 and CDR2: GTSNPN, SVGIG (reference sequence). The CDR3 runs 15 residues. The V and J ends lost 2 bases and 3 bases, in that order; junction bases with no gene match: 4. The CDR3 nucleotides are TGTGCCTGGAGTACACTAGCGGGAAGCTACAATGAGCAGTTCTTC. It encodes CAWSTLAGSYNEQFF.

This rearrangement joins TRBV5-8 to TRBJ2-2; 7 nucleotides align to TRBD2. Germline trimming cut 3 bases from V and 7 bases from J; bases unmatched to any gene: 9. The CDR3 is made up of 15 amino acids. Germline CDR1 reads SGHTS; CDR2 reads YDEGEE. The CDR3 DNA sequence: TGTGCCAGCAGCTCCCGGGGCCGGGGGGACGGGGAGCTGTTTTTT. Translated: CASSSRGRGDGELFF.

This clone was counted a single time. The chain links TRBV28 to TRBJ2-2; TRBD2 is a possible D gene (7 bases). The germline V gene encodes CDR1 MDHEN and CDR2 SYDVKM. V dropped 10 bases and J dropped 6 bases, with 15 bases sitting between them. The CDR3 totals 13 residues. The CDR3 region has the DNA TGTGCCACCAAAAACGGGGGGCCCGGGGAGCTGTTTTTT. It is translated as CATKNGGPGELFF.

Note on this clone: Other DNA variants within this sample encode the same CDR3. J is TRBJ2-7 and V is TRBV6-5; 8 bases line up with TRBD1. The V gene's germline CDR1 is MNHEY and CDR2 SVGAGI. The CDR3 covers 16 residues. The V segment lost 2 bases and the J segment 0 bases; nucleotides outside the gene matches: 6. CDR3 sequence reads: CASSYGSGGSSYEQYF. In DNA, the CDR3 is TGTGCCAGCAGTTACGGATCAGGGGGCAGCTCCTACGAGCAGTACTTC.

This chain connects TRBV7-9 to TRBJ1-1; 7 nucleotides match TRBD1. There are 12 residues in the CDR3. The V gene end was trimmed by 5 bases and the J gene end by 6 bases; junction bases not matched to a gene: 3. CDR1 SEHNR and CDR2 FQNEAQ come from the germline V gene (reference sequence). In DNA form, the CDR3 reads TGTGCCAGCAGCCGCGGGACAGCTGAAGCTTTCTTT. Protein: CASSRGTAEAFF. Full variable domain (remainder filled in from reference TRBV7-9 and TRBJ1-1): DTGVSQNPRHKITKRGQNVTFRCDPISEHNRLYWYRQTLGQGPEFLTYFQNEAQLEKSRLLSDRFSAERPKGSFSTLEIQRTEQGDSAMYLCASSRGTAEAFFGQGTRLTVV.